These T cell receptor beta chains were read from a single sample in a study of blood T cell repertoires in COVID-19. Some clones are missing from TCRdb's copy, which holds only in-frame ones; the method was immunoSEQ multiplex PCR. Counted here are about 170,000 clones, more than 80% occurring once; the ten biggest clones make up over 9.5%. Sequencing was done on a sample of PBMCs or T cells enriched from blood (not recorded which). The source of these receptors is a man aged 45-65 years who had recovered from COVID-19. Both conserved end residues are part of each CDR3. Expanded clones get a size class; other rows say once, few or many, or leave the size out.

size	J	V	length	CDR3
NA	TRBJ1-1	TRBV5-1	13	CASRGGTDTEAFF
NA	TRBJ1-6	TRBV18	15	CASSPRQVLNSPLHF
NA	TRBJ1-1	TRBV7-2	13	CASSADRYTEAFF
NA	TRBJ1-1	TRBV6-5	15	CASSKDRRMNTEAFF
NA	TRBJ2-1	TRBV18	19	CASSPRASGGSVIYNEQFF
once	TRBJ1-2	TRBV6-5	14	CASSPTGKAYGYTF
NA	TRBJ1-6	TRBV6-5	14	CASTGRTFNSPLHF
NA	TRBJ2-7	TRBV7-9	16	CASSLAGDRGLRRQYF
NA	TRBJ1-1	TRBV29-1	13	CSVTGHLNTEAFF
NA	TRBJ2-5	TRBV4-1	17	CASSQEVRGRSRETQYF
NA	TRBJ1-1	TRBV3-1/TRBV3-2	17	CASSQGRTGLMNTEAFF
NA	TRBJ1-1	TRBV19	14	CASSSGQRGAEAFF
NA	TRBJ2-6	TRBV19	17	CASSIGGRGTGANVLTF
NA	TRBJ2-1	TRBV3-1/TRBV3-2	15	CASSQVGLAGNEQFF
NA	TRBJ2-5	TRBV14	15	CASSPRDRGGETQYF
NA	TRBJ1-1	TRBV5-1	14	CASSLRQGEGEAFF
NA	TRBJ2-3	TRBV6-6	18	CASSLTSGGASSTDTQYF
NA	TRBJ1-4	TRBV12-3/TRBV12-4	13	CASSLDRGEKLFF
NA	TRBJ1-4	TRBV30	15	CAWSVQNRAFEKLFF
NA	TRBJ1-5	TRBV7-3	13	CASSQARNQPQHF
NA	TRBJ1-3	TRBV5-1	16	CASSLGFGGDGNTIYF
once	TRBJ2-6	TRBV11-2	15	CASSFQGAGANVLTF
NA	TRBJ2-7	TRBV6-5	14	CASSYSLQRGEQYF
NA	TRBJ2-1	TRBV19	14	CASSITGAGNEQFF
NA	TRBJ1-1	TRBV29-1	22	CSVERPRRGGGIRTGMNTEAFF
NA	TRBJ1-2	TRBV7-6	13	CASSSGQGYGYTF
NA	TRBJ1-1	TRBV23-1	17	CASSQSRGHLGNTEAFF
NA	TRBJ2-3	TRBV9	14	CASSAGGPADTQYF
NA	TRBJ2-2	TRBV2	14	CASSRQRNTGELFF
NA	TRBJ1-6	TRBV3-1/TRBV3-2	16	CASSPWGGASGSPLHF
NA	TRBJ2-7	TRBV2	14	CASSVNRGGDEQYF
NA	TRBJ2-3	TRBV7-3	16	CASSPGTSAFRDTQYF
NA	TRBJ1-6	TRBV27	15	CASSPTQAYNSPLHF
NA	TRBJ2-7	TRBV23-1	17	CASSQSFGLGGPSEQYF